This TCR beta chain comes out of a study of post-analysis software for immune sequencing data. Study-wide findings and caveats: When the samples were clustered directly with F measure, those that had been prepared in the same batch showed strong co-clustering. Patients showed TRBV5-6, TRBV5-1 and TRBV20-1 among five TRBV segments more frequent than in controls.

To note about this clonotype: Its target is not known.

The ends were cut back, 3 bases at V and 0 bases at J, with 9 bases in the middle. This CDR3 contains 14 residues. Germline V CDR1 and CDR2: SGHTA, FQGTGA. Unique molecular identifiers were present in the TCR beta cDNA libraries. TCRdb fed the PCR reads into MiXCR, producing one record per CDR3 protein. The table shows fewer than 550,000 distinct CDR3 sequences, with roughly 34% occurring only once. This chain uses TRBV7-3 with TRBJ2-7; D unclear. The TCR was taken from a girl younger than 18 with multiple sclerosis. The sample comprised blood. DNA for the CDR3: TGTGCCAGCAGCTTTAGAAAGGCCTCCTACGAGCAGTACTTC. Translating gives CASSFRKASYEQYF.